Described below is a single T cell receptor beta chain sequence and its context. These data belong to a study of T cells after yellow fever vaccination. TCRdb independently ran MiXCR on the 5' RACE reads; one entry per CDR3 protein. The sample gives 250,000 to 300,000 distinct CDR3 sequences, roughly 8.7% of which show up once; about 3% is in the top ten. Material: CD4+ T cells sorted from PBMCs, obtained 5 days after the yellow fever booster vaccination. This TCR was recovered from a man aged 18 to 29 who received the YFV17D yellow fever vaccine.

CDR3 DNA: TGCAGTGGGTCAGACTATAGCAATCAGCCCCAGCATTTT. It translates to CSGSDYSNQPQHF. The rearrangement joins TRBV20-1 to TRBJ1-5; D ambiguous. V dropped 7 bases and J dropped 0 bases, with 10 bases sitting between them. CDR1 and CDR2 (germline): DFQATT, SNEGSKA (reference sequence). The CDR3 has 13 amino acids.